One sample yielded the 13 T cell receptor beta chains listed below, sequenced in a study of cytomegalovirus exposure and HLA in healthy donors. The PCR had 60 Vbeta and 13 Jbeta primers. Clones were sequenced by immunoSEQ multiplex PCR, and TCRdb holds only the in-frame ones, with some missing. The table has fewer than 200,000 clones, roughly 80% seen once; the top ten hold approximately 1.2%. What was sequenced was PBMCs. The receptors here all came from a man aged 30-40 years in good health and CMV-seronegative.

This chain joins TRBV7-2 and TRBJ2-1; D call uncertain. The CDR3 spans 12 residues. Germline V lookup: CDR1 SGHTA, CDR2 FQGNSA. The V end lost 5 bases, the J end lost 2 bases, and 4 bases lay between the germline ends. DNA of the CDR3: TGTGCCAGCAGCGCGCCCTACAATGAGCAGTTCTTC. Protein sequence: CASSAPYNEQFF.

The J gene is TRBJ2-7, the V gene TRBV10-3, with 12 bases matching TRBD2. Germline trimming cut 9 bases from V and 7 bases from J; bases unmatched to any gene: 4. Germline CDR1 ENHRY, CDR2 SYGVKD. The CDR3 is 12 residues long. The chain's CDR3 is CAIRGLAGEQYF. The CDR3 nucleotides read TGTGCCATTCGTGGACTAGCGGGGGAGCAGTACTTC.

V is TRBV9 and J is TRBJ2-3; D is perhaps TRBD2 (5 bases). The ends were cut back, 0 bases at V and 2 bases at J, with 10 bases in the middle. CDR1 is SGDLS, CDR2 YYNGEE, per germline. The CDR3 is made up of 15 amino acids. The DNA of the CDR3 is TGTGCCAGCAGCGTAGTGGAGCGGACCACAGATACGCAGTATTTT. Its protein product is CASSVVERTTDTQYF.

This chain links TRBV5-1 with TRBJ2-5; 7 bases line up with TRBD1. The germline gives CDR1 SGHRS, CDR2 YFSETQ. V shed 7 bases, J shed 5 bases, and the junction held 8 bases outside the gene matches. The CDR3 contains 13 residues. Here the CDR3 reads CASYDRVSETQYF. The DNA for the CDR3 is TGCGCCAGCTACGACAGGGTGTCGGAGACCCAGTACTTC.

The genes are TRBV5-1 and TRBJ2-6; D may be TRBD2 (5 bases). Germline loops: CDR1 SGHRS, CDR2 YFSETQ. This CDR3 spans 13 amino acids. Trimming shortened V by 5 bases and J by 4 bases, and 7 bases separated the two germline ends. CDR3 sequence reads: CASSEGGANVLTF. The CDR3 nucleotides read TGCGCCAGCAGTGAGGGAGGGGCCAACGTCCTGACTTTC.

The V and J genes are TRBV4-1 and TRBJ1-5, with a possible D match to TRBD1 (5 bases). CDR1 and CDR2 from the germline V gene are MGHRA and YSYEKL. The CDR3 spans 16 residues. The ends were cut back, 4 bases at V and 2 bases at J, with 15 bases in the middle. CDR3 residues: CASSPSREGGNQPQHF. The CDR3 nucleotides read TGCGCCAGCAGCCCAAGCAGGGAGGGCGGCAATCAGCCCCAGCATTTT.

The rearrangement joins TRBV5-1 to TRBJ2-1; tentative D call: TRBD2 (6 bases). The germline V gene encodes CDR1 SGHRS and CDR2 YFSETQ. The CDR3 loop spans 17 amino acids. V gave up 4 bases and J gave up 3 bases, with 20 bases separating them. The CDR3 DNA reads TGCGCCAGCAGCCCGCTGCGAGGAGGCGGGGTCTACAATGAGCAGTTCTTC. Its translation: CASSPLRGGGVYNEQFF. Using reference TRBV5-1 and TRBJ2-1 for the parts outside the CDR3, the full variable domain is KAGVTQTPRYLIKTRGQQVTLSCSPISGHRSVSWYQQTPGQGLQFLFEYFSETQRNKGNFPGRFSGRQFSNSRSEMNVSTLELGDSALYLCASSPLRGGGVYNEQFFGPGTRLTVL.

The gene calls are TRBV9 and TRBJ2-3; 7 bases map to TRBD2. Germline values: CDR1 SGDLS, CDR2 YYNGEE. There are 16 residues in the CDR3. V lost 2 bases to trimming and J lost 0 bases; unmatched junction nucleotides: 6. CDR3 amino acids: CASSVGGMGSTDTQYF. CDR3 bases: TGTGCCAGCAGCGTCGGGGGGATGGGGAGCACAGATACGCAGTATTTT.

Comments on this clone: Other DNA sequences in this sample translate to the same CDR3. The genes are TRBV19 and TRBJ1-5; D is perhaps TRBD1 (6 bases). The CDR3 totals 14 residues. Per the germline V gene, CDR1 is LNHDA and CDR2 is SQIVND (reference sequence). V dropped 6 bases and J dropped 2 bases, with 11 bases sitting between them. CDR3 bases: TGTGCCAGTAGCCTACAGGGTGGCAATCAGCCCCAGCATTTT. It yields the protein CASSLQGGNQPQHF.

This clone was seen a few times. This sequence joins TRBV7-3 and TRBJ2-3; D possibly corresponds to TRBD2 (7 bases). Germline CDR1 reads SGHTA; CDR2 reads FQGTGA. V lost 5 bases, J lost 7 bases, and 19 bases lay in between. The CDR3 loop spans 15 amino acids. The DNA for the CDR3 is TGTGCCAGCAGCCCTTGGGGAGGGGGGGTGAATACGCAGTATTTT. Protein: CASSPWGGGVNTQYF.

V and J are TRBV19 and TRBJ1-1; D might be TRBD1 (5 bases). The CDR3 has 12 amino acids. Germline V CDR1 and CDR2: LNHDA, SQIVND (reference sequence). With 5 bases removed from V and 7 bases from J, the gap between germline ends came to 11 bases. This CDR3 is CASSRTGYEAFF. The CDR3 DNA reads TGTGCCAGTAGTCGAACAGGTTATGAAGCTTTCTTT.

The chain links TRBV6-5 to TRBJ2-7; TRBD2 might be the D (6 bases). CDR1 is MNHEY and CDR2 is SVGAGI in the germline V gene. Trimming took 7 bases from V and 4 from J, leaving 8 bases between them. The CDR3 sequence is 11 residues long. The CDR3 loop is CASNSGYEQYF. For the CDR3, the DNA is TGTGCCAGCAATAGCGGTTACGAGCAGTACTTC.

The CDR3 coding sequence is TGCGCCAGCAGCCAAAGCTTTCCAGGAACCTACGAGCAGTACTTC. Residues: CASSQSFPGTYEQYF. The chain recombines TRBV4-3 with TRBJ2-5; D remains unclear. The assigned J gene may be wrong: the sequence end matches TRBJ2-7 better. This CDR3 contains 15 residues. CDR1 is LGHNA, CDR2 YSLEER, per germline.